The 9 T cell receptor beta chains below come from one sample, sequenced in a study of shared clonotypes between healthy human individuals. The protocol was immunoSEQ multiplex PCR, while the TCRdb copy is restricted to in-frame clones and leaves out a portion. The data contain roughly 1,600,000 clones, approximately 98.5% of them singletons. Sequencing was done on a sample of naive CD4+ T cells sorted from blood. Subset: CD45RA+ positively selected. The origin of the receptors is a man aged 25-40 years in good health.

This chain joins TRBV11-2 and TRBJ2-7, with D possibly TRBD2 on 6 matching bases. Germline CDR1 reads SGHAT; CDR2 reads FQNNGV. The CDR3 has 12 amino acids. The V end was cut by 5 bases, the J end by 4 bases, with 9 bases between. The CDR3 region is CASSPGLYEQYF. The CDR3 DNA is TGTGCCAGCAGCCCGGGACTTTACGAGCAGTACTTC.

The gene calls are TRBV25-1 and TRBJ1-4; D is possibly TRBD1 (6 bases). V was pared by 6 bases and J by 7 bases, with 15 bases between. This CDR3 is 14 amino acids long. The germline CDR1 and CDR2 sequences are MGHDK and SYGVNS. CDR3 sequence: CASRPTGSGEKLFF. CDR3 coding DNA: TGTGCCAGCAGGCCAACAGGGAGCGGTGAAAAACTGTTTTTT. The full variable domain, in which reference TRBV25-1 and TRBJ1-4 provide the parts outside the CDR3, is EADIYQTPRYLVIGTGKKITLECSQTMGHDKMYWYQQDPGMELHLIHYSYGVNSTEKGDLSSESTVSRIRTEHFPLTLESARPSHTSQYLCASRPTGSGEKLFFGSGTQLSVL.

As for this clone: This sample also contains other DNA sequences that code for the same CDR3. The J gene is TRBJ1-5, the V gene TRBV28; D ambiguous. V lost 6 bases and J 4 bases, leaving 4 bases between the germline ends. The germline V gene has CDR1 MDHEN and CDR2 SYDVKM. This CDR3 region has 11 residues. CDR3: CASSQNQPQHF. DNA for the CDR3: TGTGCCAGCAGCCAGAATCAGCCCCAGCATTTT.

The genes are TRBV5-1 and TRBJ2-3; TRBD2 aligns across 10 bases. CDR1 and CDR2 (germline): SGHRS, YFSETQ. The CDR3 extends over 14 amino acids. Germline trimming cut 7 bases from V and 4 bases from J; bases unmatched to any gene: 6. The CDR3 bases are TGCGCCAGCGGTGCTAGCGGGAGTTCAGATACGCAGTATTTT. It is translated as CASGASGSSDTQYF.

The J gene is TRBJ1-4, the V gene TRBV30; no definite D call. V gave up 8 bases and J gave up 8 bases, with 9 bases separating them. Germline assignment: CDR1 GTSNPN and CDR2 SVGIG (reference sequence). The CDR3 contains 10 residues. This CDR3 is CALGGEKLFF. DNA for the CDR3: TGTGCCCTAGGAGGGGAAAAACTGTTTTTT.

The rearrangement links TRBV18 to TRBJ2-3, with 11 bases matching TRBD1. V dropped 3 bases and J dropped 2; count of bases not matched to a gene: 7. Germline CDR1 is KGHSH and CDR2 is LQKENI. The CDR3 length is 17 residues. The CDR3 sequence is CASSPRRDRGITDTQYF. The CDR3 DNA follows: TGTGCCAGCTCACCTCGCCGGGACAGGGGGATCACAGATACGCAGTATTTT.

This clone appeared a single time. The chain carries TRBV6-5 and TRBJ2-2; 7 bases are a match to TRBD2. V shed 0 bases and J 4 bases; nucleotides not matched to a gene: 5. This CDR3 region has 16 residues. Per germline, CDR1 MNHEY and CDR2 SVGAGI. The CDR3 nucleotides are TGTGCCAGCAGTTACTCGTTCAGGGAGGGCACCGGGGAGCTGTTTTTT. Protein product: CASSYSFREGTGELFF.

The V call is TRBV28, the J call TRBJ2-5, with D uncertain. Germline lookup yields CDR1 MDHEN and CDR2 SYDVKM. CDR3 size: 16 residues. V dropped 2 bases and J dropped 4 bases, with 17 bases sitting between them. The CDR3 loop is CASSLGSGFRLETQYF. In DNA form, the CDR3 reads TGTGCCAGCAGTTTAGGTTCCGGATTCAGGTTAGAGACCCAGTACTTC.

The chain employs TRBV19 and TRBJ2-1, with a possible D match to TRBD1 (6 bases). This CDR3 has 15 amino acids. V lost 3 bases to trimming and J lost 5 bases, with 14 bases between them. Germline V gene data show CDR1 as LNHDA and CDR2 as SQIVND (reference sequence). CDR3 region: CASSMAGVRNNEQFF. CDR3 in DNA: TGTGCCAGTAGTATGGCAGGGGTTAGGAACAATGAGCAGTTCTTC.